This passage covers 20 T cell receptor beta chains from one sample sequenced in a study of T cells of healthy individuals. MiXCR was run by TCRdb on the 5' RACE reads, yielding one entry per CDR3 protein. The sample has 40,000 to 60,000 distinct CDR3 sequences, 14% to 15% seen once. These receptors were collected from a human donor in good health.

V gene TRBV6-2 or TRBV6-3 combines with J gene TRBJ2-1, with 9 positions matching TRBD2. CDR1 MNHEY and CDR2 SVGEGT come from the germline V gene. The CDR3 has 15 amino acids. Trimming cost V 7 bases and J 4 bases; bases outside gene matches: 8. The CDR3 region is CASILSGGGYNEQFF. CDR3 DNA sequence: TGTGCCAGCATCCTTAGCGGGGGTGGATACAATGAGCAGTTCTTC.

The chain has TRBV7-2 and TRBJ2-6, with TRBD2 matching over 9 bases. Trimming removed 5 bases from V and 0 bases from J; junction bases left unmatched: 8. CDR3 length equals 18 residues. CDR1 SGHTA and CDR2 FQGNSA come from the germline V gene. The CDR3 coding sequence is TGTGCCAGCAGCCCCCAAGCGGGAGGTAGCTCTGGGGCCAACGTCCTGACTTTC. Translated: CASSPQAGGSSGANVLTF.

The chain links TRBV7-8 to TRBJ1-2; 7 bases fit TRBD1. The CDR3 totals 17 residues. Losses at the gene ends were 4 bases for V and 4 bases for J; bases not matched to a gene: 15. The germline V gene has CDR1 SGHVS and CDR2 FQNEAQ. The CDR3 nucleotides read TGTGCCAGCAGCTCGGCCCTAGAACAGGGGTCAGGCTATGGCTACACCTTC. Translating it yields CASSSALEQGSGYGYTF.

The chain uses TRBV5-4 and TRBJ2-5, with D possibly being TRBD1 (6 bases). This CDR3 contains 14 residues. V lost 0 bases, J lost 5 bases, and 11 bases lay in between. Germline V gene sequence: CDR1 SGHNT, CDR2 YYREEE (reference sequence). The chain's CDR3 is CASSLATGLETQYF. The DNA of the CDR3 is TGTGCCAGCAGCTTGGCAACAGGGCTTGAGACCCAGTACTTC.

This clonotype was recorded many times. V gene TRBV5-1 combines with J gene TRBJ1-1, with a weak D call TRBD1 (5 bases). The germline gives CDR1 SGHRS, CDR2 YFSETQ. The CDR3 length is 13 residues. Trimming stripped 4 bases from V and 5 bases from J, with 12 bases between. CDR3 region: CASSGPTATEAFF. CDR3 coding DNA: TGCGCCAGCAGCGGCCCGACAGCAACTGAAGCTTTCTTT.

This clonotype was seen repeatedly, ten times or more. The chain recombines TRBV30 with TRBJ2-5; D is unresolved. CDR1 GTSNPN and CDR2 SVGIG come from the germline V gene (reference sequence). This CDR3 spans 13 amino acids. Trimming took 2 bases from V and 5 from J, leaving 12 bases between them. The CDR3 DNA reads TGTGCCTGGAGTTCGTTCAGAGGCGAGACCCAGTACTTC. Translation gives CAWSSFRGETQYF.

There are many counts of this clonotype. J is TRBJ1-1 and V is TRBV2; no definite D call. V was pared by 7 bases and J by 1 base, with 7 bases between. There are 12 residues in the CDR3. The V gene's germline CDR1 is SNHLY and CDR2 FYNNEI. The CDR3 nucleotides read TGTGCCAGCATAGGTCAGAACACTGAAGCTTTCTTT. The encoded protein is CASIGQNTEAFF.

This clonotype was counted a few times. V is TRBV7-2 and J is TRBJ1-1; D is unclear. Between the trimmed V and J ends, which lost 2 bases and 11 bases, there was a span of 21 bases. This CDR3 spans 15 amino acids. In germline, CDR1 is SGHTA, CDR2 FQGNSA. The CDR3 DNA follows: TGTGCCAGCAGCTTAACCGGCGGATTGGGTCCGATGGCTTTCTTT. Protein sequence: CASSLTGGLGPMAFF.

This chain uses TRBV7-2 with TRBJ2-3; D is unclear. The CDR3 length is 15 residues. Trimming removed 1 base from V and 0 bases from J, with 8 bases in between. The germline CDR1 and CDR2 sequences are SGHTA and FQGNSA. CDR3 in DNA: TGTGCCAGCAGCTTAGACAGTCCTAGCACAGATACGCAGTATTTT. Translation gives CASSLDSPSTDTQYF.

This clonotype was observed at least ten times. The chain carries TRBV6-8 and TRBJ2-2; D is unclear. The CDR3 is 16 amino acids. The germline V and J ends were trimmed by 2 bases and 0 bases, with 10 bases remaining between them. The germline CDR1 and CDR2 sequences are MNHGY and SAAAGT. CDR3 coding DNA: TGTGCCAGCAGTTACGACACCTACGCGAACACCGGGGAGCTGTTTTTT. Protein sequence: CASSYDTYANTGELFF.

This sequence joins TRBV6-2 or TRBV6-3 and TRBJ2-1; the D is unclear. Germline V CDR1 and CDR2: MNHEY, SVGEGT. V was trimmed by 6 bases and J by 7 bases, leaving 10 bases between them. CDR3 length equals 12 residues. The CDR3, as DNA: TGTGCCAGCAGCCAAGACTGGAATGAGCAGTTCTTC. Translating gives CASSQDWNEQFF.

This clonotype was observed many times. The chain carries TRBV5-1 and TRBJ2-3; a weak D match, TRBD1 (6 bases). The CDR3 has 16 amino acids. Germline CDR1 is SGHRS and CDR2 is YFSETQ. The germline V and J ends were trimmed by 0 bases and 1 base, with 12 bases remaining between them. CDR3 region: CASSLGSNRGTDTQYF. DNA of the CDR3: TGCGCCAGCAGCTTGGGCTCCAACAGGGGCACAGATACGCAGTATTTT.

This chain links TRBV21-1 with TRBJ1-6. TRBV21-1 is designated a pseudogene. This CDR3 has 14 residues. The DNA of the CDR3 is TGTGTCAGCAGCAGTCAACAAACCTCTACGGCCCTCCACTTT. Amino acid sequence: CVSSSQQTSTALHF.

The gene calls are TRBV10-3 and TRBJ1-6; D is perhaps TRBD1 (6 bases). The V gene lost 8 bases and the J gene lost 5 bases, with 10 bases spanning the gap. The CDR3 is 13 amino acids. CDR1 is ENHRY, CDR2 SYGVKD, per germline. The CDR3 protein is CAIGAGDNSPLHF. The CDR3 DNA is TGTGCCATCGGGGCAGGGGATAATTCACCCCTCCACTTT.

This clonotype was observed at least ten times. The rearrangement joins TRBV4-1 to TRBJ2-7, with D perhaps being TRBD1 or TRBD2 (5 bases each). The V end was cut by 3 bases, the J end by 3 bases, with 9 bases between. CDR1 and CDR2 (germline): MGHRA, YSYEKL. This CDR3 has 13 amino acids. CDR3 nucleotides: TGCGCCAGCAGCCAGGGACCATTCTACGAGCAGTACTTC. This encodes CASSQGPFYEQYF.

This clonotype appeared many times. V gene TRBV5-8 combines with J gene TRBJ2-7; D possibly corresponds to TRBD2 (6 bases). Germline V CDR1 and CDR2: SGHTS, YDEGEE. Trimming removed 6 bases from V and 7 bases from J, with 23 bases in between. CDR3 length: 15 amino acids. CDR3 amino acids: CASIPALAGKGEQYF. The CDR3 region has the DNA TGTGCCAGCATCCCGGCTTTGGCGGGAAAAGGAGAGCAGTACTTC.

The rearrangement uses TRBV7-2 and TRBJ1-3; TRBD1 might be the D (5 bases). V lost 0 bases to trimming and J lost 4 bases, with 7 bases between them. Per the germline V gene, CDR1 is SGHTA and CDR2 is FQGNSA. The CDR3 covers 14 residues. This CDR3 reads CASSLATDGNTIYF. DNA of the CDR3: TGTGCCAGCAGCTTAGCGACAGACGGAAACACCATATATTTT.

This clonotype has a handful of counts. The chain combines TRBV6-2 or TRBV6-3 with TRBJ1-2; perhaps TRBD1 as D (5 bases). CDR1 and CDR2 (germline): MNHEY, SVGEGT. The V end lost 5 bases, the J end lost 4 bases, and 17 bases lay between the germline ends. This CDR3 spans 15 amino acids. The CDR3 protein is CASSRDAGRVYGYTF. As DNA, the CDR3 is TGTGCCAGCAGTCGGGACGCGGGCAGGGTCTATGGCTACACCTTC.

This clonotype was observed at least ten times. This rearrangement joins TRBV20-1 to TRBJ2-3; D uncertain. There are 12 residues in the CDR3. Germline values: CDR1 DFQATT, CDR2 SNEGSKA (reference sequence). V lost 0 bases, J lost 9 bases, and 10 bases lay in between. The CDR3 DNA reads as TGCAGTGCTAGAGATAACAGAGACACGCAGTATTTT. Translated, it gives CSARDNRDTQYF.

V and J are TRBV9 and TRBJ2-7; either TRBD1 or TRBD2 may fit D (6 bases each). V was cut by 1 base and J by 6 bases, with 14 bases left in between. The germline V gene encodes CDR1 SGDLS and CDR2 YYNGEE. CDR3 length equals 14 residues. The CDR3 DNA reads TGTGCCAGCAGCGTAAGGGGGGATGGGGGCGAGCAGTACTTC. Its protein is CASSVRGDGGEQYF.